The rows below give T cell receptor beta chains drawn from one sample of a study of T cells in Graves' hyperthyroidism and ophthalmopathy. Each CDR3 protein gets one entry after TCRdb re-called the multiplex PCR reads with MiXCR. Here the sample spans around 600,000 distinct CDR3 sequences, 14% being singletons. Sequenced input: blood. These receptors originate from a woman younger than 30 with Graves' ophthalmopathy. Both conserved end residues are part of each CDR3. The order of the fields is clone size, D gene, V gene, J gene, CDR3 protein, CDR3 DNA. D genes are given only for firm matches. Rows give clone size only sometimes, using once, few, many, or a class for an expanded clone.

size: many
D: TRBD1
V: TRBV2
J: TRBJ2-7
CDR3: CASSDPLKGASSYEQYF
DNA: TGTGCCAGCAGTGACCCCTTAAAGGGGGCGAGCTCCTACGAGCAGTACTTC

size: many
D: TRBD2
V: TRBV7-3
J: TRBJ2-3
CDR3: CASSPGTSGIVDTQYF
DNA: TGTGCCAGCAGCCCGGGGACTAGCGGGATTGTAGATACGCAGTATTTT

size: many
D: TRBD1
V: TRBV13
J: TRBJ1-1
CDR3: CASSSYRGRNTEAFF
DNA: TGTGCCAGCAGCTCCTACAGGGGGCGGAACACTGAAGCTTTCTTT

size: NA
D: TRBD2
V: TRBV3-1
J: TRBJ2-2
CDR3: CASRLLLAGGELFF
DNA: TGTGCCAGCAGGCTCCTACTAGCGGGCGGGGAGCTGTTTTTT

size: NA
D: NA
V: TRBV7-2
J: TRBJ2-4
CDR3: CASSLARQGGIGNIQYF
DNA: TGTGCCAGCAGCTTAGCGCGGCAGGGGGGTATAGGAAACATTCAGTACTTC

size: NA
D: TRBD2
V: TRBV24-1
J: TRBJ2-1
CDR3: CATSETGTSATNEQFF
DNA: TGTGCCACCAGCGAGACCGGGACTAGCGCTACCAATGAGCAGTTCTTC

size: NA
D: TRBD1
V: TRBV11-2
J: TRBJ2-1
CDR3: CASSLSTGGYNEQFF
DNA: TGTGCCAGCAGCCTTTCGACAGGGGGTTACAATGAGCAGTTCTTC

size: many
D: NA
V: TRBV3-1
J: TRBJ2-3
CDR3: CASSDPRTSGDTQYF
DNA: TGTGCCAGCAGCGACCCCCGCACTAGTGGAGATACGCAGTATTTT

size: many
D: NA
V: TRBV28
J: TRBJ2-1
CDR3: CASSLFASSYNEQFF
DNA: TGTGCCAGCAGTTTATTTGCCAGCTCCTACAATGAGCAGTTCTTC

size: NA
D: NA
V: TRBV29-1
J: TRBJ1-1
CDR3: CSALGTRGEAFF
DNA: TGCAGCGCCCTTGGGACCCGCGGGGAAGCTTTCTTT

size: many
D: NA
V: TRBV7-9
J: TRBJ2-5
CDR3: CASSFHPAGRNEETQYF
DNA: TGTGCCAGCAGCTTCCACCCCGCAGGGCGAAACGAAGAGACCCAGTACTTC

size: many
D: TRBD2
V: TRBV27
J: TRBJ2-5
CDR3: CAPLAGGRGETQYF
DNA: TGTGCCCCGCTAGCGGGAGGGAGAGGAGAGACCCAGTACTTC

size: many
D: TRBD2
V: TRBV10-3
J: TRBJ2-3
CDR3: CAIRGKAGSTDTQYF
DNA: TGTGCCATCAGGGGGAAAGCGGGGAGCACAGATACGCAGTATTTT

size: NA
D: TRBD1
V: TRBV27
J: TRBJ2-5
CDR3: CASSPVTGVETQYF
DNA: TGTGCCAGCAGTCCAGTGACAGGGGTGGAGACCCAGTACTTC

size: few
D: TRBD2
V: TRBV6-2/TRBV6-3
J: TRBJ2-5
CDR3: CASIGPSGRGETQYF
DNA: TGTGCCAGCATCGGGCCTAGCGGGAGGGGAGAGACCCAGTACTTC

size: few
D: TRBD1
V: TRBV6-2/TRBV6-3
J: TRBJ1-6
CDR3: CASSTRDSANSPLHF
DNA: TGTGCCAGCAGTACAAGGGACAGCGCTAATTCACCCCTCCACTTT

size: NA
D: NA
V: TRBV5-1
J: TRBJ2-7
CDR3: CASRRDGTYEQYF
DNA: TGCGCCAGCAGGAGGGACGGAACCTACGAGCAGTACTTC

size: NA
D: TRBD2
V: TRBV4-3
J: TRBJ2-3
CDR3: CASSQVSTSGRASLLYF
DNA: TGCGCCAGCAGCCAAGTGTCGACTAGCGGGAGGGCCAGCCTCCTGTATTTT

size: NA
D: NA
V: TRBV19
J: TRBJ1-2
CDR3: CASSIDGIWGQDTYGYTF
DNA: TGTGCCAGTAGTATAGACGGAATATGGGGGCAAGATACCTATGGCTACACCTTC

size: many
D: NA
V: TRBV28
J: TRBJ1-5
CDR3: CASREQNQPQHF
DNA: TGTGCCAGCAGGGAGCAAAATCAGCCCCAGCATTTT

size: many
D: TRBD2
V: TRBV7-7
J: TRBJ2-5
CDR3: CASSLGGAGDSETQYF
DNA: TGTGCTAGCAGCTTAGGAGGAGCGGGAGACTCAGAGACCCAGTACTTC

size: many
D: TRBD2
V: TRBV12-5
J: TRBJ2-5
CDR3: CASALRRGETQYF
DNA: TGTGCTAGTGCCTTGAGGCGGGGGGAGACCCAGTACTTC

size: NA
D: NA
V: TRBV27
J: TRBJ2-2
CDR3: CASLGLPNTGELFF
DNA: TGTGCCAGCCTCGGACTACCAAACACCGGGGAGCTGTTTTTT

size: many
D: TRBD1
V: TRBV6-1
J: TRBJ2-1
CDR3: CASINTGGIYNEQFF
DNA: TGTGCCAGCATCAACACAGGGGGTATATACAATGAGCAGTTCTTC

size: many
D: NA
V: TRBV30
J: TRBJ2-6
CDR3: CAWMRQAVGSGANVLTF
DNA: TGTGCCTGGATGAGGCAGGCAGTTGGAAGTGGGGCCAACGTCCTGACTTTC

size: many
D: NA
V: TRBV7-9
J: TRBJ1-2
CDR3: CASRPRVDAYGYTF
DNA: TGTGCCAGCAGGCCGAGGGTCGACGCCTATGGCTACACCTTC

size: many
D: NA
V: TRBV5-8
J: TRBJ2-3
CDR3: CASSPRSAKTDTQYF
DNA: TGTGCCAGCAGCCCGCGAAGCGCAAAGACAGATACGCAGTATTTT

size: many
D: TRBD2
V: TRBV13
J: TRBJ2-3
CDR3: CASSPAYGTSGTSWDTQYF
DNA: TGTGCCAGCAGCCCGGCATACGGGACTAGCGGGACATCCTGGGATACGCAGTATTTT

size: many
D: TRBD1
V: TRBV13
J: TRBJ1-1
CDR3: CASSLEEGANYKAFF
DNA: TGTGCCAGCAGCTTAGAGGAGGGGGCGAATTACAAAGCTTTCTTT

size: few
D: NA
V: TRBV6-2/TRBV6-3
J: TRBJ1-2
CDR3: CATRLEGLYGYTF
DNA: TGTGCCACACGCCTCGAGGGTCTCTATGGCTACACCTTC

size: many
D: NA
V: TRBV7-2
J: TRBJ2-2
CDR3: CASSLAKRTTGELFF
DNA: TGTGCCAGCAGCTTAGCGAAAAGGACCACCGGGGAGCTGTTTTTT

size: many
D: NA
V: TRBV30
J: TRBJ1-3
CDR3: CAWSLGQSGNTIYF
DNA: TGTGCCTGGAGTCTTGGACAGTCTGGAAACACCATATATTTT

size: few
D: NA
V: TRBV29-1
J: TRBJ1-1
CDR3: CSGAPQGNTEAFF
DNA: TGCAGCGGCGCCCCTCAGGGTAACACTGAAGCTTTCTTT

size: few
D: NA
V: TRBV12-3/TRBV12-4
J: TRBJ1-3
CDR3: CASRVTFASGNTIYF
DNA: TGTGCCAGCAGGGTGACGTTCGCCTCTGGAAACACCATATATTTT

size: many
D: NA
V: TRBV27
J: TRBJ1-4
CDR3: CASSFSSRGNNEKLFF
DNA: TGTGCCAGCAGTTTCTCCTCCAGGGGAAATAATGAAAAACTGTTTTTT

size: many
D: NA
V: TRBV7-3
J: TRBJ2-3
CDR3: CASSRVAARTSTDTQYF
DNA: TGTGCCAGCAGCCGAGTAGCTGCTAGAACTAGCACAGATACGCAGTATTTT

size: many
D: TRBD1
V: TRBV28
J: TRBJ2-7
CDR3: CASSWGQSYEQYF
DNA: TGTGCCAGCAGTTGGGGACAGTCCTACGAGCAGTACTTC

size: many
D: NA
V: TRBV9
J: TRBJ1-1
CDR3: CASSVGGIMNTEAFF
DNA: TGTGCCAGCAGCGTCGGCGGAATAATGAACACTGAAGCTTTCTTT

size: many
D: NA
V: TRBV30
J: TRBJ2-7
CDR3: CAWSVLGYEQYF
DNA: TGTGCCTGGAGTGTTCTCGGCTACGAGCAGTACTTC

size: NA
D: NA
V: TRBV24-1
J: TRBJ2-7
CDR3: CATSEGGTYEQYF
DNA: TGTGCCACCTCAGAGGGGGGAACCTACGAGCAGTACTTC

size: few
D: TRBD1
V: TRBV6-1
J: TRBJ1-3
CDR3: CASNDRGYGNTIYF
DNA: TGTGCCAGCAATGACAGGGGGTATGGAAACACCATATATTTT

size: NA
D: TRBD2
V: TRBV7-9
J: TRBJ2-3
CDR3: CASSGRLAGEYTQYF
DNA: TGTGCCAGCAGCGGGAGACTAGCGGGAGAATATACGCAGTATTTT

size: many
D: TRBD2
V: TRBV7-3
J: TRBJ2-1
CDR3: CASSLTGWSGNNEQFF
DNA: TGTGCCAGCAGCTTAACGGGGTGGAGCGGGAACAATGAGCAGTTCTTC

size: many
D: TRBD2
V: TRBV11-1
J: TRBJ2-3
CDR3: CASSFASGNSDTQYF
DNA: TGTGCCAGCAGCTTTGCTAGCGGGAATTCGGATACGCAGTATTTT

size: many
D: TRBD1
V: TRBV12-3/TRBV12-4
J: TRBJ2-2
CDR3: CASSPPGQGGTGELFF
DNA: TGTGCCAGCAGTCCCCCGGGACAGGGAGGCACCGGGGAGCTGTTTTTT

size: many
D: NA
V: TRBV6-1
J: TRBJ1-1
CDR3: CASSYFRIGTEAFF
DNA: TGTGCCAGCAGTTACTTCAGGATCGGCACTGAAGCTTTCTTT

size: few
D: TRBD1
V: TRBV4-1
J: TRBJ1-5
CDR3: CASSQGRGLNSNQPQHF
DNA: TGCGCCAGCAGCCAAGGGAGGGGGCTGAATAGCAATCAGCCCCAGCATTTT

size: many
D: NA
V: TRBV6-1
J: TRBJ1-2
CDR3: CASRTVLYGYTF
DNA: TGTGCCAGCAGGACGGTTCTCTATGGCTACACCTTC

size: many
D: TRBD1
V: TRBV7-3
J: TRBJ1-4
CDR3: CASSSRRGQGVYEKLFF
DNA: TGTGCCAGCAGCTCTAGGCGAGGACAGGGGGTGTATGAAAAACTGTTTTTT

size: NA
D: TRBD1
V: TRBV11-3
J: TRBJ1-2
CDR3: CASSLGPGTGDYGYTF
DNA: TGTGCCAGCAGCTTAGGTCCCGGGACAGGGGACTATGGCTACACCTTC

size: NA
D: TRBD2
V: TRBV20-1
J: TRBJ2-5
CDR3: CSARDLAGVAETQYF
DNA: TGCAGTGCTAGAGATCTAGCGGGAGTGGCAGAGACCCAGTACTTC

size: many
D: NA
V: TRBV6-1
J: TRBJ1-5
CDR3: CASSDTGNSNQPQHF
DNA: TGTGCCAGCAGTGATACAGGGAATAGCAATCAGCCCCAGCATTTT